This entry concerns a single TCR beta chain. Its antigen is not identified. This sample stems from a study of identical twins. Study conclusions and caveats: There was an excess of low generation probability in the out-of-frame alpha sequences that twins shared. Beta out-of-frame sequences displayed a weaker excess of sharing between twins.

V gave up 4 bases and J gave up 4 bases, with 14 bases separating them. This CDR3 spans 13 amino acids. Germline V gene lookup returns CDR1 DFQATT and CDR2 SNEGSKA (reference sequence). After template switching added a universal primer site, the resulting cDNA carried unique molecular identifiers. Via MiXCR, TCRdb re-called the 5' RACE reads, giving one row per CDR3 protein. The sample records about 220,000 distinct CDR3 sequences, around a tenth being singletons. This clonotype originated in a woman aged 18-29 years in good health. The chain combines TRBV20-1 with TRBJ2-7; no clear D. The sample taken for sequencing was memory (CD45RO+) T cells sorted from blood. CDR3 residues: CSATFGGVYEQYF. CDR3 in DNA: TGCAGTGCTACATTCGGTGGGGTTTACGAGCAGTACTTC.